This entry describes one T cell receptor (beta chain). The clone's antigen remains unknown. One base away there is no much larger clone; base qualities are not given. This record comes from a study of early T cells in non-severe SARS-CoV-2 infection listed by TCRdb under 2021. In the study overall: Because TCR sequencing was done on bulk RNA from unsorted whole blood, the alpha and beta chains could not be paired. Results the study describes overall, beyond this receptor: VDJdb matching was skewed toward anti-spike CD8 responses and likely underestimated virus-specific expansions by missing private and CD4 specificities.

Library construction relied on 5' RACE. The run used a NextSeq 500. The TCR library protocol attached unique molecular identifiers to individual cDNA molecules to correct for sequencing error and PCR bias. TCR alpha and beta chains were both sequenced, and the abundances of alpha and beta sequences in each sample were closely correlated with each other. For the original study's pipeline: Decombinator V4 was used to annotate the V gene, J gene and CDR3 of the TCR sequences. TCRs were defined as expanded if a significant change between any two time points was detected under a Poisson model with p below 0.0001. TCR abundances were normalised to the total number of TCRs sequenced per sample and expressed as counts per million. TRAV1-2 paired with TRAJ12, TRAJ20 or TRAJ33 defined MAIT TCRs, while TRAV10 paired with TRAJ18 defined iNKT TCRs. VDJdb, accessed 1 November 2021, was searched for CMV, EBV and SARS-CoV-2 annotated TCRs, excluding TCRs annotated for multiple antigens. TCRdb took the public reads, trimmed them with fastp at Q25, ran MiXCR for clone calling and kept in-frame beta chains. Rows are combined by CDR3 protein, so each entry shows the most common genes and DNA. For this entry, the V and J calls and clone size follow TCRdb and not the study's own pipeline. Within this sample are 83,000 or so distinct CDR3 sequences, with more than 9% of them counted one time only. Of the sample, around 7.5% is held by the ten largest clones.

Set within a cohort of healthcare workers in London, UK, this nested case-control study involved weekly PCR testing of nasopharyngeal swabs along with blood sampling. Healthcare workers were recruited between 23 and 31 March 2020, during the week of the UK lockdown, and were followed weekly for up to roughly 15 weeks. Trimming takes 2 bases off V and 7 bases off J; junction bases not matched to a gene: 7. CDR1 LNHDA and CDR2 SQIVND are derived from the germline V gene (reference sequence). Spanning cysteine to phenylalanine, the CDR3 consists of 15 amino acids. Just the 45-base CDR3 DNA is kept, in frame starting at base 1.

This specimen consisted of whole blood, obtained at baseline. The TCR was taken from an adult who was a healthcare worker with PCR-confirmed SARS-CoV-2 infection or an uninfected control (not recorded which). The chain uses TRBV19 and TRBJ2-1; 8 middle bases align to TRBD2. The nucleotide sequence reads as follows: TGTGCCAGTAGTATACCGGGACTAGGGAGGAATGAGCAGTTCTTC. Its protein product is CASSIPGLGRNEQFF. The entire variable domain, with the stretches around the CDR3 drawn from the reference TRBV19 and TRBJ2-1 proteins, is DGGITQSPKYLFRKEGQNVTLSCEQNLNHDAMYWYRQDPGQGLRLIYYSQIVNDFQKGDIAEGYSVSREKKESFPLTVTSAQKNPTAFYLCASSIPGLGRNEQFFGPGTRLTVL.